This TCR beta chain is drawn from a study of T cell responses to AZD1222 COVID-19 vaccine. Repertoires were generated with immunoSEQ multiplex PCR, while TCRdb's copy carries only in-frame clones and drops some. The data hold approximately 140,000 clones, with around nine tenths observed a single time. This CDR3 has 12 residues. The germline V and J ends were trimmed by 6 bases and 3 bases, with 9 bases remaining between them. The study's findings and limits: Unmutated variant regions reportedly attract nearly half of all spike-specific TCRs. In a largely white British group with more females than males, clonal diversity was possibly underestimated. Repertoire collection took place solely once the T cell response had peaked.

This clone turned up a few times. The antigen is unknown. Whether given at about 4 or about 12 weeks, second doses were pooled. The chain recombines TRBV12-3 or TRBV12-4 with TRBJ2-7; D call uncertain. The material sequenced was peripheral blood, taken 28 days after the second AZD1222 dose. The TCR comes from an adult who received the AZD1222 COVID-19 vaccine. The CDR3 protein is CASRSQSYEQYF. CDR3 in DNA: TGTGCCAGCAGGTCGCAGAGCTACGAGCAGTACTTC.